Following are 20 T cell receptor beta chains from one sample sequenced in a study of blood T cell repertoires in COVID-19. Assay used: immunoSEQ multiplex PCR; TCRdb lists only in-frame clones, some missing. The sample lists a few hundred thousand clones, roughly 86% occurring once. Input material: peripheral blood. The source of these receptors is a man aged 35 to 55 who had recovered from COVID-19.

The chain has TRBV2 and TRBJ2-5; 7 bases fit TRBD1. V gave up 8 bases and J gave up 1 base; unmatched junction bases: 4. The CDR3 has 13 amino acids. CDR1 SNHLY and CDR2 FYNNEI come from the germline V gene. CDR3 in amino acids: CASQGQLQETQYF. In nucleotides, the CDR3 is TGTGCCAGCCAGGGACAGCTCCAAGAGACCCAGTACTTC.

The chain employs TRBV27 and TRBJ1-1; weak D call: TRBD1 (5 bases). The CDR3 runs 12 residues. Trimming removed 4 bases from V and 11 bases from J, with 14 bases in between. The germline CDR1 and CDR2 sequences are MNHEY and SMNVEV (reference sequence). The CDR3 region is CASSYPGAGAFF. The DNA for the CDR3 is TGTGCCAGCAGTTATCCTGGGGCCGGGGCTTTCTTT.

The chain couples TRBV29-1 to TRBJ2-3, with D possibly matching TRBD2 (8 bases). V was shortened by 4 bases and J by 12 bases, with 26 bases between the two germline ends. This CDR3 is built from 15 residues. Germline CDR1 and CDR2: SQVTM and ANQGSEA. The CDR3 region is CSVVGGDSGGWGQYF. CDR3 nucleotide sequence: TGCAGCGTTGTGGGAGGGGACAGCGGGGGATGGGGACAGTATTTT.

V gene TRBV9 combines with J gene TRBJ2-3, with unresolved D. Germline V CDR1 and CDR2: SGDLS, YYNGEE. The ends were cut back, 1 base at V and 5 bases at J, with 20 bases in the middle. This CDR3 has 17 residues. The CDR3 DNA is TGTGCCAGCAGCGTAATGGCTGGGCGTGTTGGTGGAGATACGCAGTATTTT. Its translation: CASSVMAGRVGGDTQYF. Variable domain in full (rest from reference TRBV9 and TRBJ2-3): DSGVTQTPKHLITATGQRVTLRCSPRSGDLSVYWYQQSLDQGLQFLIQYYNGEERAKGNILERFSAQQFPDLHSELNLSSLELGDSALYFCASSVMAGRVGGDTQYFGPGTRLTVL.

Remarks on this clone: Other DNA sequences from this sample encode an identical CDR3 as well. This rearrangement joins TRBV7-9 to TRBJ1-5; D is perhaps TRBD1 (5 bases). Trimming cost V 5 bases and J 7 bases, with 9 bases left between them. CDR1 and CDR2 (germline): SEHNR, FQNEAQ (reference sequence). The CDR3 contains 12 residues. CDR3 coding DNA: TGTGCCAGCAGCCTGGGGGGGCAGCCCCAGCATTTT. Its translation: CASSLGGQPQHF.

A single count supports this clone. The chain has TRBV3-1 (or the pseudogene TRBV3-2) and TRBJ2-7, with TRBD2 matching over 10 bases. The J segment lost 3 bases and the V segment lost 1 base, leaving 0 bases of the junction unmatched. Germline CDR1 LGHDT, CDR2 YNNKEL (reference sequence). The CDR3 consists of 14 residues. CDR3 DNA: TGTGCCAGCAGCCAAGTAGCGGGAGGCTACGAGCAGTACTTC. Translation gives CASSQVAGGYEQYF.

The chain uses TRBV6-5 and TRBJ2-7, with 8 nucleotides matching TRBD1. The CDR3 spans 12 residues. The ends lost 6 bases at V and 10 bases at J; junction bases unmatched: 8. CDR1 is MNHEY, CDR2 SVGAGI, per germline. The CDR3 nucleotides are TGTGCCAGCAGGACTGGACAGGGTGAACAGTACTTC. The encoded protein is CASRTGQGEQYF.

J is TRBJ1-6 and V is TRBV6-5; TRBD1 matches 8 bases. Germline CDR1 reads MNHEY; CDR2 reads SVGAGI. J lost 5 bases, V lost 6 bases, and 3 bases had no gene match. The CDR3 is 14 residues long. The CDR3 loop reads CASRPQGDNSPLHF. The CDR3, as DNA: TGTGCCAGCAGACCACAGGGGGATAATTCACCCCTCCACTTT.

The chain is built from TRBV11-2 and TRBJ2-5, with 8 positions matching TRBD1. V trimming: 5 bases; J trimming: 1 base; junction bases outside the gene matches: 3. Per the germline V gene, CDR1 is SGHAT and CDR2 is FQNNGV. The CDR3 is 14 amino acids. The CDR3 sequence: CASSPTGGQETQYF. The CDR3 nucleotides read TGTGCCAGCAGCCCTACAGGGGGCCAAGAGACCCAGTACTTC.

The chain couples TRBV4-3 to TRBJ2-2, with 8 bases lining up with TRBD2. V lost 0 bases to trimming and J lost 8 bases; unmatched junction nucleotides: 11. Germline-derived CDR1 and CDR2 are LGHNA and YSLEER. This CDR3 is 17 amino acids long. The CDR3 here is CASSQDLALAAMGELFF. As DNA, the CDR3 is TGCGCCAGCAGCCAAGATTTGGCACTAGCGGCCATGGGGGAGCTGTTTTTT.

V usage is TRBV7-2 and J usage is TRBJ2-3; D perhaps matches TRBD2 (6 bases). CDR1 is SGHTA and CDR2 is FQGNSA in the germline V gene. The V end was cut by 2 bases, the J end by 4 bases, with 13 bases between. The CDR3 covers 15 residues. DNA for the CDR3: TGTGCCAGCAGCTTATTTCGGGAGACCGCAGATACGCAGTATTTT. Protein product: CASSLFRETADTQYF.

CDR3 sequence (DNA): TGTGCCAGCAGACCCGGGACAGTTTCCTACGAGCAGTACTTC. As protein: CASRPGTVSYEQYF. This sequence joins TRBV2 and TRBJ2-7; 7 nucleotides match TRBD1. The germline gives CDR1 SNHLY, CDR2 FYNNEI. This CDR3 has 14 amino acids. J lost 1 base, V lost 6 bases, and 6 bases had no gene match.

The V and J genes are TRBV5-5 and TRBJ2-4; D gene uncertain. V shed 4 bases and J shed 0 bases, with 14 bases lying between them. Per germline, CDR1 SGHKS and CDR2 YYEKEE (reference sequence). The CDR3 has 16 amino acids. The CDR3 DNA reads as TGTGCCAGCAGCACCTACGAACAGTTAGCCAAAAACATTCAGTACTTC. It codes for CASSTYEQLAKNIQYF. Combining the CDR3 with reference TRBV5-5 and TRBJ2-4 gives the whole variable domain DAGVTQSPTHLIKTRGQQVTLRCSPISGHKSVSWYQQVLGQGPQFIFQYYEKEERGRGNFPDRFSARQFPNYSSELNVNALLLGDSALYLCASSTYEQLAKNIQYFGAGTRLSVL.

V is TRBV4-3 and J is TRBJ2-1, with 11 bases matching TRBD2. J gave up 8 bases and V 0 bases, and 18 bases lay outside the gene matches. This CDR3 spans 20 amino acids. Germline-derived CDR1 and CDR2 are LGHNA and YSLEER. CDR3 nucleotide sequence: TGCGCCAGCAGCCAAGAGGGGGTCGTAGCGGGAGGGCGGCGGGACCATGAGCAGTTCTTC. Amino acid sequence: CASSQEGVVAGGRRDHEQFF.

This chain connects TRBV9 to TRBJ2-7; 7 bases align to TRBD2. The CDR3 totals 15 residues. With V trimmed by 6 bases and J by 3 bases, 12 bases remained unmatched. Germline assignment: CDR1 SGDLS and CDR2 YYNGEE. CDR3 DNA sequence: TGTGCCAGCACCCCCGGGGCGGGAGCGTACTACGAGCAGTACTTC. It yields the protein CASTPGAGAYYEQYF.

J is TRBJ1-2 and V is TRBV7-2; D ambiguous. The CDR3 runs 13 residues. The germline CDR1 and CDR2 sequences are SGHTA and FQGNSA. V lost 2 bases and J 7 bases, leaving 11 bases between the germline ends. CDR3 sequence reads: CASSLWTEGGYTF. The CDR3 DNA sequence: TGTGCCAGCAGCTTATGGACTGAGGGTGGCTACACCTTC.

The genes are TRBV3-1 (or the pseudogene TRBV3-2) and TRBJ2-3; TRBD1 agrees at 11 bases. CDR3 length equals 18 residues. V shed 4 bases, J shed 6 bases, and the junction held 15 bases outside the gene matches. Germline V lookup: CDR1 LGHDT, CDR2 YNNKEL (reference sequence). The CDR3 protein is CASSPGQGASLALDTQYF. Written as DNA, the CDR3 is TGTGCCAGCAGCCCCGGACAGGGGGCATCACTAGCGCTCGATACGCAGTATTTT.

The rearrangement joins TRBV6-2 or TRBV6-3 to TRBJ2-7; no firm D call. The CDR3 is made up of 13 amino acids. The V end lost 2 bases, the J end lost 2 bases, and 7 bases lay between the germline ends. Germline V CDR1 and CDR2: MNHEY, SVGEGT. CDR3 residues: CASSYAQTYEQYF. The CDR3 region has the DNA TGTGCCAGCAGTTACGCCCAGACCTACGAGCAGTACTTC.

The chain carries TRBV11-2 and TRBJ2-7; 7 positions match TRBD1. The CDR3 contains 15 residues. V lost 5 bases, J lost 6 bases, and 13 bases stayed unmatched. Germline V gene sequence: CDR1 SGHAT, CDR2 FQNNGV. This CDR3 reads CASSPRDRGSTEQYF. CDR3 coding DNA: TGTGCCAGCAGCCCAAGGGACAGAGGCTCGACCGAGCAGTACTTC.

DNA for the CDR3: TGCGCCAGCAGCTGGAGACAGGGGAACTACGAGCAGTACTTC. This gives the protein CASSWRQGNYEQYF. This sequence joins TRBV5-1 and TRBJ2-7, with 8 bases fitting TRBD1. CDR1 is SGHRS, CDR2 YFSETQ, per germline. Trimming took 3 bases from V and 3 from J; bases not matched to a gene: 5. This CDR3 is 14 amino acids long.